This T cell receptor (beta chain) was captured by sequencing in a study of cytomegalovirus exposure and HLA in healthy donors (dated by TCRdb to the late 2010s). Regarding the complete study: According to an earlier analysis of 550 to 750 of the donors, about 170 million T cells yielded 95 million to 140 million unique TCR beta sequences and 276 Gb of sequence data. The study aimed to test whether signatures of past pathogen exposure could be identified by cataloging public T cell receptors. Besides the first cohort of roughly 640 subjects, a separate validation cohort made up of some 110 different subjects was used. Rather than drawing on any new phenotypic data, the later analysis identified candidate immune exposures from TCR beta sequences and the way those sequences occurred across donors. Donor age, sex, ethnicity and CMV serostatus were collected together with the repertoire data. A later genetic analysis took genome-wide SNP genotypes for about three fifths of the 666 donors and used that subset as a discovery cohort. Of the roughly 400 genotyped donors, roughly 76% were placed in the genetic ancestry cluster associated with self-reported Caucasian donors. Because of strong linkage in the cohort, four or five DR-DQ haplotypes were treated as single units for association and clustering. Approximately 330 gigabases of sequencing data and roughly 81 million unique TCR sequences made up an early release that covered about 640 HLA-typed donors. Among 398 genotyped donors of the cohort, an average of around 240,000 unique TCR beta nucleotide sequences was sequenced per donor, of which 15% to 20% were non-productive. Every discovery cohort repertoire had been produced on one sequencing platform. Class I and class II HLA loci were covered by the typing at four-digit resolution. A later analysis re-analyzed previously published TCR beta repertoires from about 600 donors and added high-resolution HLA genotyping to study TCR occurrence patterns. The study profiled the T cell repertoires of under 850 subjects by immunosequencing and related them to cytomegalovirus serostatus. To predict cytomegalovirus infection status, the study combined high-throughput TCR immunosequencing, statistical association of individual TCRs with disease status, and machine learning. To decide whether each TCR beta V gene segment behaved as functional or pseudogenic, an earlier analysis of some 580 of the donors relied on high-throughput TCR beta sequencing. Typing coverage differed by locus: A, B, C, DRB1 and DQB1 were typed in roughly 620-640 donors, DQA1 in about 500, DPA1 in nearly 610, and DPB1 in 472.

CDR1 and CDR2 (SGHRS, YFSETQ) derive from the germline V gene. V lost 1 base and J lost 2 bases; the stretch between them is 11 bases long. Spanning cysteine to phenylalanine, the CDR3 consists of 15 amino acids. Only the CDR3 portion is preserved as DNA: 45 bases, with reading frame beginning at the first base. What the research found in general, with its limitations: While some public TCRs were present in many individuals, most TCR sequences turned up only very rarely across donors. Correlated functional status among segregating V segments might be attributable to linkage disequilibrium, but an unknown experimental factor could not be ruled out. HLA typing was unavailable for some donors at each locus, so association tests used only the typed subset. When HLA alleles, especially DR and DQ, strongly co-occurred, TCR associations were difficult to assign to individual alleles. Because the 87-base-pair reads could not distinguish some IMGT-functional V segments, including TRBV6-2 and TRBV6-3, those segments were excluded. The cohort was sequenced for TCR beta chains only, and without alpha or paired-chain data the features that could be detected were limited. In a later analysis, some 17,000 TCR beta sequences were associated with specific HLA alleles at a false discovery rate of 0.05. A further reported finding was that TCR beta sequences accurately predicted the HLA-A and HLA-B alleles for most subjects in the first cohort. A later analysis found that most CMV-associated TCR beta chains appeared HLA-restricted, with HLA associations seemingly driven largely by CMV exposure. For the cohort, immune exposure information was limited to CMV serostatus. According to a later genetic analysis, donors in an Asian-associated ancestry cluster had fewer N-insertions in productive TCRs than the approximately 670-donor mean. A later genetic analysis associated a missense DCLRE1C variant with V-gene and J-gene trimming of TCR beta chains, and an independent cohort replicated the association. According to a later analysis, parvovirus B19, influenza, CMV and Epstein-Barr virus appeared linked to several top co-occurrence clusters. In vitro tests confirmed that a few of the cytomegalovirus-associated TCR beta chains recognize cytomegalovirus antigens. In a later analysis, HLA-associated TCR beta chains were found to be more clonally expanded and to have lower generation probabilities than equally common non-associated chains. A group of highly shared sequence variants was considered likely to be a technical artifact of the sequencing pipeline. Roughly uniform sequencing depth across donors was assumed in presence/absence analyses, although this assumption may not hold. A later analysis found that TCR association rates varied across HLA loci, with DRB1 alleles showing the most associated TCRs and HLA-C alleles the fewest. The authors suggested that the approach could potentially be generalized to other disease states and immunological phenotypes. Over 15 rarely observed V segments, including chromosome 9 orphons, were excluded from the earlier analysis of approximately 500 of the donors because counts were too low. Cytomegalovirus status was reported to be diagnosed by the classifier with high specificity and sensitivity in both the original and validation cohorts. The study listed 150 to 200 TCR beta chains as associated with cytomegalovirus. In an earlier analysis of 500 to 650 of the donors, most TCR beta V segments appeared in productive rearrangements about 87% or about 30% of the time, broadly matching IMGT annotations.

Library method: the immunoSEQ multiplex PCR assay. For the multiplex PCR, a mixture combining 60 forward primers for TCR Vbeta segments and 13 reverse primers for TCR Jbeta segments was used. The CDR3 region of rearranged TCR beta genes was amplified from genomic DNA by a multiplex PCR assay. The amplified TCR beta libraries were sequenced on the Illumina HiSeq System as 87-base-pair reads. For the original study's pipeline: A later analysis tallied tens of millions of unique TCR beta chains across the 666 repertoires, and some 10 million of those chains were shared by two or more donors. Raw reads were error-corrected and collapsed into unique sequences with a nearest-neighbor algorithm that merged closely related sequences to remove PCR and sequencing errors. To assign V, D and J gene segments, CDR3 sequences were aligned to IMGT reference sequences. For a sequence to be retained, a match of at least six nucleotides was required to both a V gene segment and a J gene segment. A rearrangement counted as productive if the CDR3 had no stop codons and remained in frame with V and J, and every other rearrangement counted as non-productive. CDR3 was defined by IMGT convention, running from the second conserved V-encoded cysteine to the conserved J-encoded phenylalanine. In an earlier analysis of roughly 610 of the donors, sequences lacking an unambiguous match to a single V gene segment were excluded. An earlier analysis of over 450 of the donors classified V segments as functional when productive rearrangements were above 56.7% and as segregating when the standard deviation between donors was above 5%. To diagnose cytomegalovirus status from the catalog of TCR beta chain sequences, a statistical classification framework was built. A later analysis assigned V and J genes by comparing TCR nucleotide sequences with IMGT/GENE-DB human TR gene sequences. A later analysis assigned CDR3 sequences and most-parsimonious VDJ recombination scenarios with the TCRdist pipeline. In a later analysis, every TCR beta chain was defined by the combination of its CDR3 amino acid sequence and its V-gene family, and reads without a unique V-gene family were dropped. A later analysis removed nearly 600 highly shared, low-generation-probability nucleotide sequences to deal with suspected cross-contamination and a sequencing artifact. For each public chain, a later analysis derived a clonal expansion index from normalized ranks of inferred template counts within each repertoire. A later analysis computed generation probabilities with a VDJ recombination model fitted to out-of-frame rearrangements, and checked the results against IGoR. In a later analysis, hypergeometric tests were used to score TCR-TCR, TCR-HLA and TCR-CMV co-occurrence, with a repertoire-size bias correction applied to TCR pairs. To estimate false discovery rates, a later analysis permuted the HLA or CMV assignments 20 times. In a later analysis, co-occurring TCRs were grouped using DBSCAN, with TCRdist sequence similarity added in when clustering inside HLA-allele-positive subsets. Co-occurrence clustering excluded repertoires with fewer than 30,000 or more than 120,000 public chains, plus five with anomalous nucleotide sharing. The clones in this table, taken by TCRdb from immuneACCESS, are in-frame only. Not every clone is retained; where verified, under half of the shortfall comes from an unresolved V gene, and the cause of the rest is unknown. That table furnishes V, J and clone size, whereas the DNA furnished D and trimming. This sample comprises roughly 190,000 clones, 60% to 80% of them detected only once. The ten largest clones take up 1.6% of the sample.

In total, approximately 690 healthy bone marrow donors made up the cohort. Cohort members were all nominally healthy when sampled, although unrecorded immune exposures were likely present. The donor was CMV seronegative and was included in the group of under 450 seronegative cohort members. A peripheral blood sample was collected from each donor, and TCR beta sequencing was performed on peripheral blood mononuclear cells. The Qiagen DNeasy Blood Extraction Kit was used to extract genomic DNA from the blood cell samples. A word on this clone: Its binding antigen is unknown. Base qualities are not provided; no much larger clone lies one nucleotide away.

This receptor was identified in a woman younger than 35 in good health and CMV-seronegative. Material for sequencing was PBMCs. This chain is built from TRBV5-1 and TRBJ2-3, with a tentative D gene TRBD2 over 6 matching bases. This receptor carries the CDR3 CASSLTGEYTDTQYF. The sequenced DNA is TGCGCCAGCAGCTTGACGGGGGAGTACACAGATACGCAGTATTTT.